This is a list of T cell receptor beta chains from one sample in a study of identical twins. TCRdb re-derived calls from the 5' RACE reads in MiXCR, one entry per CDR3 protein. The sample shows hundreds of thousands of distinct CDR3 sequences, approximately 7% of them seen only once. These data were likewise used in another study, on yellow fever vaccine responses in identical twins.

The sequencing input was memory (CD45RO+) T cells sorted from blood. The receptor set was obtained from a woman aged 18-29 years in good health. CDR3s include the opening cysteine and the closing phenylalanine or tryptophan. Fields, in order: J gene, V gene, CDR3 protein.

j_gene: TRBJ2-1; v_gene: TRBV20-1; CDR3aa: CSARDVLRGLSEQFF
j_gene: TRBJ1-2; v_gene: TRBV4-2; CDR3aa: CASSQGDSRTF
j_gene: TRBJ1-6; v_gene: TRBV28; CDR3aa: CASSPGQDNSPLHF
j_gene: TRBJ2-3; v_gene: TRBV20-1; CDR3aa: CSARRTSGGSTDTQYF
j_gene: TRBJ2-7; v_gene: TRBV20-1; CDR3aa: CSAVNREPYEQYF
j_gene: TRBJ1-1; v_gene: TRBV7-6; CDR3aa: CASSLGTGGSGTEAFF
j_gene: TRBJ2-5; v_gene: TRBV12-3/TRBV12-4; CDR3aa: CASSLSTTGVKGETQYF
j_gene: TRBJ2-5; v_gene: TRBV7-9; CDR3aa: CASSLGDRSQETQYF
j_gene: TRBJ2-1; v_gene: TRBV24-1; CDR3aa: CATSSGGSQNEQFF
j_gene: TRBJ2-1; v_gene: TRBV24-1; CDR3aa: CATSDEVAGGGYEQFF
j_gene: TRBJ2-2; v_gene: TRBV28; CDR3aa: CASSYPLDGELFF
j_gene: TRBJ1-2; v_gene: TRBV14; CDR3aa: CASSQVPGVGYTF
j_gene: TRBJ1-6; v_gene: TRBV27; CDR3aa: CASRSLGVPNSPLHF
j_gene: TRBJ2-1; v_gene: TRBV18; CDR3aa: CASSLPGTSRSNEQFF
j_gene: TRBJ2-1; v_gene: TRBV5-1; CDR3aa: CASSLGRTYNEQFF
j_gene: TRBJ2-6; v_gene: TRBV6-1; CDR3aa: CASSATGRRSGANVLTF
j_gene: TRBJ2-1; v_gene: TRBV3-1; CDR3aa: CASSQVSSFNEQFF
j_gene: TRBJ2-1; v_gene: TRBV20-1; CDR3aa: CSASHLGAYEQFF
j_gene: TRBJ1-6; v_gene: TRBV27; CDR3aa: CASRSSSYNSPLHF
j_gene: TRBJ1-1; v_gene: TRBV15; CDR3aa: CATSRGYTEAFF
j_gene: TRBJ2-2; v_gene: TRBV4-1; CDR3aa: CASSQDGASGMRNTGELFF
j_gene: TRBJ1-3; v_gene: TRBV18; CDR3aa: CASSRTAVRNTIYF
j_gene: TRBJ1-1; v_gene: TRBV7-9; CDR3aa: CASSPRPEGNTEAFF
j_gene: TRBJ2-2; v_gene: TRBV6-4; CDR3aa: CASSEAGDTGELFF
j_gene: TRBJ2-1; v_gene: TRBV5-1; CDR3aa: CASSPGGFLGQNPNEQFF
j_gene: TRBJ1-1; v_gene: TRBV6-5; CDR3aa: CASSYRITGYTEAFF
j_gene: TRBJ2-2; v_gene: TRBV29-1; CDR3aa: CSVEDRGAARGELFF
j_gene: TRBJ2-7; v_gene: TRBV12-3/TRBV12-4; CDR3aa: CASRDRGSSYEQYF
j_gene: TRBJ2-1; v_gene: TRBV5-1; CDR3aa: CASSLRGHEQFF
j_gene: TRBJ1-1; v_gene: TRBV5-1; CDR3aa: CASSLGAPTEAFF
j_gene: TRBJ1-1; v_gene: TRBV18; CDR3aa: CASSPPRVTEAFF
j_gene: TRBJ1-5; v_gene: TRBV6-1; CDR3aa: CASSIRGQGGQPQHF
j_gene: TRBJ1-6; v_gene: TRBV7-9; CDR3aa: CASSPDTNNSPLHF
j_gene: TRBJ2-2; v_gene: TRBV4-2; CDR3aa: CASSRLGTSGNTGELFF
j_gene: TRBJ1-1; v_gene: TRBV10-3; CDR3aa: CAISDPPRYNTEAFF
j_gene: TRBJ1-2; v_gene: TRBV5-1; CDR3aa: CASSLAPPGQSYHGYTF
j_gene: TRBJ2-2; v_gene: TRBV7-7; CDR3aa: CASSQGTHDSGELFF